This record concerns one T cell receptor (beta chain) sequence. Its antigen is not identified. This sample stems from a study of PD-1 blockade in classical Hodgkin lymphoma. General observations from the study: With respect to the repertoire differences, their causes, possibly disease activity or prior therapy, remain undefined.

Looked up from germline, CDR1 is SNHLY and CDR2 is FYNNEI. The CDR3 loop spans 16 amino acids. V lost 4 bases and J lost 6; bases outside the gene matches: 11. Clones were read by immunoSEQ multiplex PCR, and TCRdb kept only the in-frame ones, dropping some. The table has tens of thousands of clones, 90% seen once; the top ten hold about 2.9%. The sample's time point: cycle 4 day 1 (C4D1), after about 6 weeks of nivolumab. Patients all relapsed after autologous stem cell transplantation, and there was variation in brentuximab vedotin exposure. The genes are TRBV2 and TRBJ2-1; 8 nucleotides agree with TRBD2. This sequence originates from a human donor with classical Hodgkin lymphoma. Specimen: peripheral blood mononuclear cells (PBMCs), collected before the fourth cycle of nivolumab. CDR3 residues: CASSVGAGGGFNEQFF. CDR3 nucleotides: TGTGCCAGCAGTGTTGGGGCCGGCGGGGGGTTCAATGAGCAGTTCTTC.